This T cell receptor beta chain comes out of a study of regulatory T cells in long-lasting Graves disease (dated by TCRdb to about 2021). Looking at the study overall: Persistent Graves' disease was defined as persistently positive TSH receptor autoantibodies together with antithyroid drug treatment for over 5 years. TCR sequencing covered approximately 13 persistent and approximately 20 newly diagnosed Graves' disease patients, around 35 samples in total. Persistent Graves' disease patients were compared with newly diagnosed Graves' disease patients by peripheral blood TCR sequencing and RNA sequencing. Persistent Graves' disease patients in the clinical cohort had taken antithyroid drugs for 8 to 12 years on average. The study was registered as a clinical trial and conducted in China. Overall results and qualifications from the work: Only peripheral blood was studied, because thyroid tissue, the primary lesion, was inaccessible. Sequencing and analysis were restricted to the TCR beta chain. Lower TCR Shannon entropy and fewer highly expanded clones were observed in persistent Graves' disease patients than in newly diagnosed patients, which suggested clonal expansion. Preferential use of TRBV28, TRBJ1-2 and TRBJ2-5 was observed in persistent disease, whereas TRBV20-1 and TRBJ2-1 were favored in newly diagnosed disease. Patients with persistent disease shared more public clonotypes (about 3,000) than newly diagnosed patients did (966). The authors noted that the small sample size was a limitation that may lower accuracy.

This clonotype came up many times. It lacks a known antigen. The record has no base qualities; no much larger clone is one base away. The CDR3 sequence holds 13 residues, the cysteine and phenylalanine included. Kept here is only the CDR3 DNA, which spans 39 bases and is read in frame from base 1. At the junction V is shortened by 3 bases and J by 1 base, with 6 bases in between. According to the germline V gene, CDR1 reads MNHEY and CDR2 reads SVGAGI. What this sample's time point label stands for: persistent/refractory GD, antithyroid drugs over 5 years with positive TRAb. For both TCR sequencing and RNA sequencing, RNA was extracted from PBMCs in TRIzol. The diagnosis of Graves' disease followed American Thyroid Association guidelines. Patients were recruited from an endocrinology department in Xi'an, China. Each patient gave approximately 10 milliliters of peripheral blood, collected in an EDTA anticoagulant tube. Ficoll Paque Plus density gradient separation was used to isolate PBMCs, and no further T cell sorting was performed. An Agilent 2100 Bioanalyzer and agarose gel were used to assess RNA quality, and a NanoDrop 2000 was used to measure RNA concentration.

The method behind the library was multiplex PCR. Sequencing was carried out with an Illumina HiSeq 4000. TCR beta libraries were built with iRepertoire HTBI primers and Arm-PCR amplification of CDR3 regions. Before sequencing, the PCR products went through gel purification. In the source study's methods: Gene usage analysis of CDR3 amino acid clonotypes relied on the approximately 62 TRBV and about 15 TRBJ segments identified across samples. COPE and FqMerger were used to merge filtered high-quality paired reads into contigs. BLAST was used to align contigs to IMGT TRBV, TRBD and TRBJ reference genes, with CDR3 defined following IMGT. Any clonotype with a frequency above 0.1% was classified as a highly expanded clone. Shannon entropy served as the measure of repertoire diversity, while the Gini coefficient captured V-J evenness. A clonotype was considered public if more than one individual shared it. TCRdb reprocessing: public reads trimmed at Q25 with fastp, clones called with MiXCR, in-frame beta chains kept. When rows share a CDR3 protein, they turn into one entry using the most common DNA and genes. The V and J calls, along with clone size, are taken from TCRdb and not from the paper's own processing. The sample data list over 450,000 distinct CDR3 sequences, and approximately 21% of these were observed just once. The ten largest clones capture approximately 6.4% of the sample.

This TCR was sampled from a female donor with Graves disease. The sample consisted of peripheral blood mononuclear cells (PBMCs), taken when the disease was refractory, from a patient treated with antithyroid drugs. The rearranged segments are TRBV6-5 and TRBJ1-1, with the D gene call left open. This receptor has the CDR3 CASSYQQNTEAFF. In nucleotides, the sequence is TGTGCCAGCAGTTATCAGCAGAACACTGAAGCTTTCTTT.